These 4 T cell receptor beta chains originate from one sample sequenced in a study of CD8 T cells in Susac syndrome. After extraction with the RNeasy kit, about 0.5 to 1 ug of the RNA was reverse transcribed using random hexamers. From the immunoSEQ multiplex PCR reads, TCRdb called clonotypes with MiXCR, one entry per CDR3 protein. The sample has about 200,000 distinct CDR3 sequences, 80% to 95% seen once; the top ten hold roughly 0.13%. Material for sequencing was CD8+ T cells from PBMCs. These receptors all come from a human donor with multiple sclerosis.

This chain links TRBV19 with TRBJ1-3; no firm D call. The CDR3 spans 17 residues. Deletions cut 6 bases from V and 0 bases from J, with 18 bases between. The V gene's germline CDR1 is LNHDA and CDR2 SQIVND (reference sequence). DNA for the CDR3: TGTGCCAGTAGCATCCATCCAGGATTCAGCTCTGGAAACACCATATATTTT. It encodes CASSIHPGFSSGNTIYF.

This rearrangement joins TRBV3-1 to TRBJ2-2, with TRBD2 identical over 11 bases. Germline V gives CDR1 LGHDT, CDR2 YNNKEL (reference sequence). The CDR3 extends over 16 amino acids. V lost 1 base, J lost 4 bases, and 2 bases stayed unmatched. The CDR3 nucleotides read TGTGCCAGCAGCCAAGTAACTAGCGGGGGCACCGGGGAGCTGTTTTTT. Protein: CASSQVTSGGTGELFF. Using reference TRBV3-1 and TRBJ2-2 for the parts outside the CDR3, the full variable domain is DTAVSQTPKYLVTQMGNDKSIKCEQNLGHDTMYWYKQDSKKFLKIMFSYNNKELIINETVPNRFSPKSPDKAHLNLHINSLELGDSAVYFCASSQVTSGGTGELFFGEGSRLTVL.

This clonotype is a singleton in its sample. Here the CDR3 DNA reads TGTGCCAGCAGCCCACGACTAGCGGGGGCCCCAGAGACCCAGTACTTC. This gives the protein CASSPRLAGAPETQYF. The chain recombines TRBV12-3 or TRBV12-4 with TRBJ2-5, with 12 bases fitting TRBD2. The CDR3 covers 16 residues. The junction had 9 bases not matched to a gene; V was cut back by 6 bases and J by 4 bases.

The chain carries TRBV6-5 and TRBJ1-6, with 10 bases lining up with TRBD1. Trimming took 4 bases from V and 10 from J; bases not matched to a gene: 7. CDR3 size: 15 residues. Germline V gene lookup returns CDR1 MNHEY and CDR2 SVGAGI. CDR3 DNA: TGTGCCAGCAGTTCCCGGACAGGGGGTAGGTCACCCCTCCACTTT. Its translation is CASSSRTGGRSPLHF.